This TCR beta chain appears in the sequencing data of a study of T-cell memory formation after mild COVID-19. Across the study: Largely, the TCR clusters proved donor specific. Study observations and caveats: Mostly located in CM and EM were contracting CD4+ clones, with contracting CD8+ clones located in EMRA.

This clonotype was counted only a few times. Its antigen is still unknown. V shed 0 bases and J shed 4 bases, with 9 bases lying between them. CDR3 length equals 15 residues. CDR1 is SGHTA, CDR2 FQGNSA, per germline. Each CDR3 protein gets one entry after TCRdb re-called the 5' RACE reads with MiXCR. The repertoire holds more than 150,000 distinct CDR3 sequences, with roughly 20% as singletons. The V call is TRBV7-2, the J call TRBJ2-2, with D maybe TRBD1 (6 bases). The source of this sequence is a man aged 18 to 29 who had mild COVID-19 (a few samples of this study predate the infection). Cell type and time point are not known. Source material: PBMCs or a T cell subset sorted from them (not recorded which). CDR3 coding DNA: TGTGCCAGCAGCTTAGCCGCCAGGGGCACCGGGGAGCTGTTTTTT. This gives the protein CASSLAARGTGELFF.